The 5 T cell receptor beta chains reported below all come from one sample, sequenced in a study of OX40 agonist ivuxolimab in advanced cancers. The library was made by the immunoSEQ multiplex PCR assay. TCRdb provides this immuneACCESS table in a form limited to in-frame rearrangements. Some clones are lacking; in checked studies, under half of them reflect an unresolved V gene, and why the rest are absent is not known. Recorded for this sample are approximately 30,000 clones; 90% of them occurred a single time. The top ten clones comprise about 24% of the sample. The specimen was CD4+ or CD8+ T cells sorted from blood, collected in a trial of the OX40 agonist ivuxolimab. These receptors were collected from an adult with an advanced solid tumor such as melanoma, head and neck, liver or kidney cancer.

The chain links TRBV9 to TRBJ2-6; a possible D gene is TRBD1 (6 bases). Germline loops: CDR1 SGDLS, CDR2 YYNGEE. This CDR3 is built from 17 residues. Trimming cost V 0 bases and J 0 bases, with 10 bases left between them. The CDR3 DNA sequence: TGTGCCAGCAGCGTAGTTGACAGGCCCTCTGGGGCCAACGTCCTGACTTTC. It codes for CASSVVDRPSGANVLTF.

The chain is built from TRBV16 and TRBJ2-1; 8 bases line up with TRBD1. V lost 4 bases and J lost 5; bases outside the gene matches: 7. Germline values: CDR1 KGHSY, CDR2 FQNENV. This CDR3 has 15 amino acids. The CDR3 DNA is TGTGCCAGCAGCCCTTCCGACAGGGGTAACAATGAGCAGTTCTTC. This translates into CASSPSDRGNNEQFF.

As regards this clone: This sample also contains other DNA sequences that code for the same CDR3. The genes are TRBV28 and TRBJ2-1; D tentatively reads TRBD1 or TRBD2 (5 bases each). The CDR3 consists of 14 residues. V lost 6 bases and J 2 bases, leaving 11 bases between the germline ends. The germline gives CDR1 MDHEN, CDR2 SYDVKM. The CDR3 sequence: CASRLGTAYNEQFF. The CDR3 DNA reads as TGTGCCAGCAGACTGGGGACGGCCTACAATGAGCAGTTCTTC.

This clone was detected only once. V gene TRBV11-2 combines with J gene TRBJ2-7; D remains unclear. Germline V gene lookup returns CDR1 SGHAT and CDR2 FQNNGV. V lost 5 bases and J 3 bases, leaving 11 bases between the germline ends. CDR3 length: 13 amino acids. The CDR3 here is CASSPRQVYEQYF. The CDR3 nucleotides read TGTGCCAGCAGCCCCCGGCAGGTCTACGAGCAGTACTTC.

The rearrangement joins TRBV15 to TRBJ1-5, with D unclear. Germline CDR1 LNHNV, CDR2 YYDKDF (reference sequence). Trimming stripped 1 base from V and 3 bases from J, with 4 bases between. The CDR3 extends over 13 amino acids. The CDR3 region is CATSRGHNQPQHF. CDR3 bases: TGTGCCACCAGCAGAGGGCACAATCAGCCCCAGCATTTT.